The rows below give T cell receptor beta chains drawn from one sample of a study of T cells in Graves' hyperthyroidism and ophthalmopathy. TCRdb re-analysed the multiplex PCR reads in MiXCR, keeping a single row per CDR3 protein. The sample holds under 350,000 distinct CDR3 sequences, roughly 23% seen once. Sequenced sample: blood. The source of these receptors is a woman in her fifties or sixties with Graves' hyperthyroidism. The CDR3 runs from the conserved cysteine through the conserved F or W. Fields, in order: J gene, V gene, CDR3 length, clone size, D gene, CDR3 protein, CDR3 DNA. A D gene is named only where the DNA matches it firmly. The size entry is marked missing in some rows and otherwise reads once, few, many or a size class.

TRBJ1-1 | TRBV6-1 | 15 | many | TRBD1 | CASSEAAGGGTEAFF | TGTGCCAGCAGTGAAGCCGCAGGGGGCGGCACTGAAGCTTTCTTT
TRBJ2-2 | TRBV11-3 | 16 | many | TRBD1 | CASSSPPGQRTGELFF | TGTGCCAGCAGCTCCCCGCCGGGACAGAGGACCGGGGAGCTGTTTTTT
TRBJ2-2 | TRBV5-1 | 19 | few | . | CASSLADQPRKRGAGELFF | TGCGCCAGCAGCTTGGCCGATCAGCCCCGGAAAAGAGGGGCCGGGGAGCTGTTTTTT
TRBJ1-4 | TRBV30 | 18 | many | . | CAWSVFGFAVSPNEKLFF | TGTGCCTGGAGTGTATTTGGCTTCGCAGTTTCCCCTAATGAAAAACTGTTTTTT
TRBJ1-2 | TRBV19 | 16 | few | TRBD1 | CASSRPDRGRNYGYTF | TGTGCCAGTAGTAGACCGGACAGGGGTCGAAACTATGGCTACACCTTC
TRBJ1-5 | TRBV2 | 13 | many | . | CASNREVNQPQHF | TGTGCCAGCAATCGTGAGGTTAATCAGCCCCAGCATTTT
TRBJ1-1 | TRBV20-1 | 13 | few | . | CSANNLVNTEAFF | TGCAGTGCGAATAACTTGGTGAACACTGAAGCTTTCTTT
TRBJ2-1 | TRBV5-6 | 15 | many | TRBD1 | CASSFGQGVWNEQFF | TGTGCCAGCAGCTTCGGACAGGGTGTCTGGAATGAGCAGTTCTTC
TRBJ2-3 | TRBV9 | 16 | many | . | CASSVSSGGHTDTQYF | TGTGCCAGCAGCGTTTCTTCAGGAGGACACACAGATACGCAGTATTTT
TRBJ1-1 | TRBV5-5 | 13 | . | . | CASSPGGKTEAFF | TGTGCCAGCAGCCCCGGGGGGAAGACTGAAGCTTTCTTT
TRBJ2-5 | TRBV12-3/TRBV12-4 | 13 | . | TRBD1 | CASGQGERETQYF | TGTGCCAGCGGACAGGGGGAAAGAGAGACCCAGTACTTC
TRBJ2-2 | TRBV7-8 | 14 | . | TRBD2 | CASSSGLVAGELFF | TGTGCCAGCAGCTCGGGACTAGTCGCCGGGGAGCTGTTTTTT
TRBJ2-5 | TRBV29-1 | 16 | many | TRBD1 | CSVAGVTGELQETQYF | TGCAGCGTTGCAGGGGTCACAGGGGAGCTCCAAGAGACCCAGTACTTC
TRBJ1-2 | TRBV6-1 | 14 | . | . | CASSERPVNYGYTF | TGTGCCAGCAGTGAAAGGCCAGTCAACTATGGCTACACCTTC
TRBJ1-1 | TRBV12-3/TRBV12-4 | 14 | many | . | CASSFLQGGTEAFF | TGTGCCAGCAGTTTCCTACAGGGCGGTACTGAAGCTTTCTTT
TRBJ2-1 | TRBV2 | 14 | many | . | CASSEGFSVNEQFF | TGTGCCAGCAGTGAGGGATTTAGTGTCAATGAGCAGTTCTTC
TRBJ2-1 | TRBV28 | 16 | few | TRBD1 | CASSFPGQGVYNEQFF | TGTGCCAGCAGTTTCCCGGGACAGGGGGTCTACAATGAGCAGTTCTTC
TRBJ2-1 | TRBV28 | 19 | many | TRBD1 | CASSTAAIWGQINYNEQFF | TGTGCCAGCAGTACCGCCGCTATCTGGGGACAGATAAACTACAATGAGCAGTTCTTC
TRBJ1-2 | TRBV6-1 | 16 | . | TRBD1 | CASSPDRGLASHGYTF | TGTGCCAGCAGTCCGGACAGGGGGTTGGCTAGCCATGGCTACACCTTC
TRBJ2-7 | TRBV28 | 16 | few | TRBD1 | CASSLRWTGGYYEQYF | TGTGCCAGCAGTTTAAGATGGACAGGGGGCTACTACGAGCAGTACTTC
TRBJ2-4 | TRBV12-3/TRBV12-4 | 19 | few | . | CASSFDIATANLAKNIQYF | TGTGCCAGCAGTTTCGACATTGCCACAGCCAATTTAGCCAAAAACATTCAGTACTTC
TRBJ1-1 | TRBV15 | 18 | many | . | CATSRDRLQGRKNTEAFF | TGTGCCACCAGCAGAGATCGACTACAGGGTCGGAAGAACACTGAAGCTTTCTTT
TRBJ2-6 | TRBV10-3 | 21 | many | TRBD2 | CAISPWGLAGSSSSGANVLTF | TGTGCCATCAGTCCCTGGGGGCTAGCGGGATCCTCCAGCTCTGGGGCCAACGTCCTGACTTTC
TRBJ1-2 | TRBV20-1 | 13 | . | . | CSASDEINYGYTF | TGCAGTGCCAGCGACGAGATTAACTATGGCTACACCTTC
TRBJ1-1 | TRBV20-1 | 15 | . | . | CSARRGGRLNTEAFF | TGCAGTGCTAGAAGAGGCGGCAGGCTTAACACTGAAGCTTTCTTT
TRBJ2-7 | TRBV2 | 13 | . | . | CASRELERDEQYF | TGTGCCAGCAGGGAGTTAGAAAGGGACGAGCAGTACTTC
TRBJ2-1 | TRBV18 | 12 | many | . | CASSPERNEQFF | TGTGCCAGCTCACCTGAGAGGAATGAGCAGTTCTTC
TRBJ1-2 | TRBV5-4 | 14 | few | . | CASSINRDGDGYTF | TGTGCCAGCAGCATAAACCGGGACGGAGATGGCTACACCTTC
TRBJ1-2 | TRBV10-3 | 12 | many | . | CAISEGDYGYTF | TGTGCCATCAGTGAGGGGGACTATGGCTACACCTTC
TRBJ2-7 | TRBV10-3 | 12 | few | . | CAISPDSYEQYF | TGTGCCATCTCACCGGACAGCTACGAGCAGTACTTC
TRBJ1-1 | TRBV7-8 | 14 | many | . | CASSALGRDTEAFF | TGTGCCAGCAGCGCCCTCGGCAGGGACACTGAAGCTTTCTTT
TRBJ2-7 | TRBV20-1 | 14 | many | TRBD1 | CSARDLGQSVEQYF | TGCAGTGCTAGAGACTTGGGACAGTCTGTCGAGCAGTACTTC
TRBJ2-7 | TRBV7-9 | 14 | . | TRBD1 | CASSSTGTGGEQYF | TGTGCCAGCAGTTCGACCGGGACAGGGGGCGAGCAGTACTTC
TRBJ2-2 | TRBV7-9 | 14 | many | . | CASSWDSNTGELFF | TGTGCCAGCAGCTGGGACTCTAACACCGGGGAGCTGTTTTTT
TRBJ2-1 | TRBV12-3/TRBV12-4 | 17 | few | . | CASSPPGPTLRYNEQFF | TGTGCCAGCAGTCCCCCGGGACCGACATTAAGGTACAATGAGCAGTTCTTC
TRBJ1-1 | TRBV28 | 15 | many | . | CASSSGDFMNTEAFF | TGTGCCAGCAGCTCGGGGGATTTCATGAACACTGAAGCTTTCTTT
TRBJ2-3 | TRBV6-1 | 15 | few | . | CASSPGGGRADTQYF | TGTGCCAGCAGCCCTGGTGGGGGGCGGGCAGATACGCAGTATTTT
TRBJ1-4 | TRBV5-8 | 16 | few | . | CASSLSQGFRSEKLFF | TGTGCCAGCAGCTTGAGCCAGGGATTTCGGAGTGAAAAACTGTTTTTT
TRBJ2-1 | TRBV11-1 | 16 | many | . | CASSPQRDRLSREQFF | TGTGCCAGCAGTCCCCAGCGGGACAGGTTATCCCGGGAGCAGTTCTTC
TRBJ1-4 | TRBV14 | 16 | once | TRBD1 | CASSKQPGTGAVKLFF | TGTGCCAGCAGCAAGCAGCCCGGGACAGGGGCGGTAAAACTGTTTTTT
TRBJ1-2 | TRBV7-9 | 15 | few | . | CASSLVGLSNYGYTF | TGTGCCAGCAGCTTAGTGGGACTTTCAAACTATGGCTACACCTTC
TRBJ1-1 | TRBV3-1 | 14 | many | TRBD1 | CASSQEGGTGKAFF | TGTGCCAGCAGCCAAGAAGGCGGGACAGGTAAAGCTTTCTTT
TRBJ2-5 | TRBV7-6 | 14 | many | TRBD2 | CASSPGLAGETQYF | TGTGCCAGCAGCCCGGGACTAGCGGGGGAGACCCAGTACTTC
TRBJ1-2 | TRBV5-6 | 17 | . | . | CASSAFEGGPESYGYTF | TGTGCCAGCTCAGCCTTCGAGGGGGGGCCGGAAAGCTATGGCTACACCTTC
TRBJ1-6 | TRBV30 | 15 | few | TRBD1 | CAWSVGQGDNSPLHF | TGTGCCTGGAGTGTGGGACAGGGAGACAATTCACCCCTCCACTTT
TRBJ2-1 | TRBV7-9 | 14 | many | TRBD1 | CASSLWDSLSEQFF | TGTGCCAGCAGCCTATGGGACAGTCTGAGTGAGCAGTTCTTC
TRBJ1-2 | TRBV5-1 | 14 | many | TRBD1 | CASNPSGGAHGYTF | TGCGCCAGCAACCCCTCAGGGGGCGCGCATGGCTACACCTTC
TRBJ2-5 | TRBV24-1 | 14 | many | . | CATSDWGGGETQYF | TGTGCCACCAGTGATTGGGGGGGCGGTGAGACCCAGTACTTC